Shown below are 12 T cell receptor beta chains from a single sample sequenced in a study of blood T cell repertoires in COVID-19. The method was immunoSEQ multiplex PCR; TCRdb's version includes in-frame clones alone and lacks a portion of them. The repertoire holds hundreds of thousands of clones, with 86% as singletons. Material for sequencing was peripheral blood. All receptors derive from a woman in her 30s with active or convalescent COVID-19.

This clone was found once. V usage is TRBV7-9 and J usage is TRBJ1-1; the D gene is possibly TRBD1 (5 bases). The CDR3 totals 15 residues. Germline-derived CDR1 and CDR2 are SEHNR and FQNEAQ (reference sequence). Trimming took 5 bases from V and 0 from J, leaving 13 bases between them. The chain's CDR3 is CASSHLQVLNTEAFF. The CDR3 DNA follows: TGTGCCAGCAGCCATTTACAGGTATTGAACACTGAAGCTTTCTTT.

As concerns this clone: Other DNA sequences in the sample encode the same CDR3. The rearrangement links TRBV7-2 to TRBJ1-5; D might be TRBD1 (5 bases). V was pared by 1 base and J by 2 bases, with 9 bases between. Germline V gene lookup returns CDR1 SGHTA and CDR2 FQGNSA. CDR3 size: 15 residues. CDR3 in DNA: TGTGCCAGCAGCTTAGTAGGAGGGGGCAATCAGCCCCAGCATTTT. The encoded protein is CASSLVGGGNQPQHF.

The V and J genes are TRBV12-5 and TRBJ1-1; perhaps TRBD1 as D (5 bases). The CDR3 is made up of 13 amino acids. In germline, CDR1 is LGHNT, CDR2 FRNRAP. V shed 0 bases and J shed 8 bases, with 10 bases lying between them. In DNA form, the CDR3 reads TGTGCTAGTGGTTTGGTAGAGTGGGGCGAAGCTTTCTTT. It yields the protein CASGLVEWGEAFF.

This chain joins TRBV5-6 and TRBJ2-1; 10 bases align to TRBD2. This CDR3 contains 16 residues. Germline assignment: CDR1 SGHDT and CDR2 YYEEEE. The trim removed 5 bases at V and 2 bases at J, leaving 7 bases unmatched. In DNA form, the CDR3 reads TGTGCCAGCAGTTTTACCGGGACTAGCGCCTACAATGAGCAGTTCTTC. Protein sequence: CASSFTGTSAYNEQFF.

The V call is TRBV6-1, the J call TRBJ2-4, with a weak D call TRBD2 (6 bases). CDR1 and CDR2 (germline): MNHNS, SASEGT. The CDR3 sequence is 18 residues long. Trimming pared 2 bases from V and 1 base from J, leaving 18 bases between. The CDR3 protein is CASSESGGGVGAKNIQYF. CDR3 sequence (DNA): TGTGCCAGCAGTGAAAGTGGAGGAGGGGTGGGGGCCAAAAACATTCAGTACTTC.

V is TRBV6-1 and J is TRBJ1-1; D perhaps matches TRBD1 (6 bases). Deletions cut 1 base from V and 1 base from J, with 13 bases between. Germline CDR1 and CDR2: MNHNS and SASEGT. The CDR3 length is 16 residues. CDR3 sequence reads: CASSEVTGRGNTEAFF. CDR3 coding DNA: TGTGCCAGCAGTGAAGTAACGGGCAGGGGGAACACTGAAGCTTTCTTT.

The V and J genes are TRBV7-9 and TRBJ1-3, with 11 bases that match TRBD1. This CDR3 has 14 residues. The V gene end was trimmed by 5 bases and the J gene end by 8 bases; junction bases not matched to a gene: 5. The germline V gene has CDR1 SEHNR and CDR2 FQNEAQ (reference sequence). The CDR3 nucleotides read TGTGCCAGCAGCCAAGGACAGGGGGCCGACACCATATATTTT. This encodes CASSQGQGADTIYF. Full variable domain (missing parts from reference TRBV7-9 and TRBJ1-3): DTGVSQNPRHKITKRGQNVTFRCDPISEHNRLYWYRQTLGQGPEFLTYFQNEAQLEKSRLLSDRFSAERPKGSFSTLEIQRTEQGDSAMYLCASSQGQGADTIYFGEGSWLTVV.

This clone appeared a single time. This chain uses TRBV5-6 with TRBJ2-7, with TRBD1 identical over 9 bases. From germline, CDR1 is SGHDT and CDR2 YYEEEE. The CDR3 totals 15 residues. The V segment lost 0 bases and the J segment 5 bases; nucleotides outside the gene matches: 6. DNA of the CDR3: TGTGCCAGCAGCTTGGAGGGGACAGGGAGGAACGAGCAGTACTTC. Translating it yields CASSLEGTGRNEQYF.

In its sample, this clone was seen a few times. The chain recombines TRBV2 with TRBJ1-6; 8 nucleotides align to TRBD1. Germline V lookup: CDR1 SNHLY, CDR2 FYNNEI. The CDR3 is 17 amino acids. The V and J ends lost 8 bases and 6 bases, in that order; junction bases with no gene match: 15. CDR3 amino acids: CASRDPGGASANSPLHF. Written as DNA, the CDR3 is TGTGCCAGCCGGGATCCAGGGGGCGCTTCCGCTAATTCACCCCTCCACTTT.

V usage is TRBV11-3 and J usage is TRBJ2-7; 7 positions match TRBD1. Germline V CDR1 and CDR2: SGHNT, YENEEA. The J segment lost 2 bases and the V segment lost 4 bases, leaving 5 bases of the junction unmatched. The CDR3 spans 14 residues. The CDR3 bases are TGTGCCAGCAGCTCCCGGGACAGAACCTACGAGCAGTACTTC. As protein: CASSSRDRTYEQYF.

Regarding this clone: A clone one base away is much larger, so this may be a read error. The rearrangement uses TRBV2 and TRBJ1-2; 7 bases agree with TRBD1. Trimming at V came to 3 bases and at J to 2 bases, leaving 0 bases not matched to a gene. The CDR3 covers 13 residues. Per germline, CDR1 SNHLY and CDR2 FYNNEI. The CDR3 spells CASSETGNYGYTF. The CDR3 bases are TGTGCCAGCAGTGAGACAGGGAACTATGGCTACACCTTC.

The chain joins TRBV5-6 to TRBJ2-7, with D possibly matching TRBD1 (5 bases). The germline V gene has CDR1 SGHDT and CDR2 YYEEEE. The ends were cut back, 2 bases at V and 5 bases at J, with 11 bases in the middle. This CDR3 spans 13 amino acids. The CDR3 DNA follows: TGTGCCAGCAGCTTAGCAGGGCCCAACGAGCAGTACTTC. Translating it yields CASSLAGPNEQYF.